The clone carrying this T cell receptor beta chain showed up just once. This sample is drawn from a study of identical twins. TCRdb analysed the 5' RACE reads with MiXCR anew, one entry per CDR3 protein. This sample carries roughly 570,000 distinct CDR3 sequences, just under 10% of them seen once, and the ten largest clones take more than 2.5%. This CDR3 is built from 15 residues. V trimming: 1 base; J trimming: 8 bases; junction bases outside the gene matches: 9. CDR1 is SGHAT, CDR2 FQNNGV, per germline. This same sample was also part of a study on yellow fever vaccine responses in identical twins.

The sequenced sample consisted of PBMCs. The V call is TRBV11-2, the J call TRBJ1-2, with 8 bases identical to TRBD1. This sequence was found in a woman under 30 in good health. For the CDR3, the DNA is TGTGCCAGCAGCTTAGGAGTGCACAGGGGGAAAGGCTACACCTTC. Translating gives CASSLGVHRGKGYTF.